The T cell receptor (beta chain) described here comes from a study of cytomegalovirus exposure and HLA in healthy donors. This clone has more than one count but fewer than ten. The CDR3 length is 15 residues. The ends were cut back, 1 base at V and 0 bases at J, with 7 bases in the middle. The germline gives CDR1 SGHNT, CDR2 YENEEA. Primers: 60 Vbeta forward and 13 Jbeta reverse. Generated by immunoSEQ multiplex PCR, the TCRdb table keeps only in-frame clones and is missing some. The sample holds 150,000 or so clones; 75% to 85% are singletons and the top ten take approximately 0.76%. This chain links TRBV11-3 with TRBJ2-1; weak D call: TRBD2 (5 bases). This TCR derives from a female donor in good health and CMV-seronegative. The sample taken for sequencing was PBMCs. The CDR3 loop reads CASSLGAASYNEQFF. In DNA form, the CDR3 reads TGTGCCAGCAGCTTAGGAGCGGCCTCCTACAATGAGCAGTTCTTC.